This TCR beta chain originates from a study of blood T cell repertoires in COVID-19. Study overall: Both acute and convalescent COVID-19 samples were obtained from the United States, Italy and Spain.

This CDR3 is built from 14 residues. The participants were between roughly 18 and 89 years old and came from roughly 25 US areas. Generated by immunoSEQ multiplex PCR, the TCRdb table keeps only in-frame clones and is missing some. There are some 390,000 clones in the sample; 80% to 90% occur only once, and around 1.1% lies in the top ten. Sequenced material: PBMCs or T cells enriched from blood (not recorded which). The chain uses TRBV21-1 and TRBJ1-3. TRBV21-1 is a listed pseudogene. This TCR derives from a man aged 25 to 40 who had recovered from COVID-19. The CDR3 loop reads CASSREGSGNTIYF. CDR3 bases: TGTGCCAGCAGCAGGGAGGGCTCTGGAAACACCATATATTTT.